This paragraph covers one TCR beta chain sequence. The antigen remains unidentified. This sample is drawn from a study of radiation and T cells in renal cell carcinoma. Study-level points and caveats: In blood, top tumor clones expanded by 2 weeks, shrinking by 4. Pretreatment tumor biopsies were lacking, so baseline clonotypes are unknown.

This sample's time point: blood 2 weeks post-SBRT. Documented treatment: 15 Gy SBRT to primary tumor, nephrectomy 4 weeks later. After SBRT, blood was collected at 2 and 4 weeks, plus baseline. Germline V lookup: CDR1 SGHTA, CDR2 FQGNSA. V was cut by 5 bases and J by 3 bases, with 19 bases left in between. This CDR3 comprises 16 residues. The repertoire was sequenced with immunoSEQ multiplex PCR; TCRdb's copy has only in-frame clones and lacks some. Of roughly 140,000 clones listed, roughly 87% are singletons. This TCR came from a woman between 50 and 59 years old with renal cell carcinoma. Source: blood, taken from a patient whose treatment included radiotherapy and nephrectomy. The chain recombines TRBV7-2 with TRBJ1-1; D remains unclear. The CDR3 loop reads CASSPRRASVDTEAFF. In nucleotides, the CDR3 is TGTGCCAGCAGCCCCCGTCGGGCGTCGGTGGACACTGAAGCTTTCTTT.